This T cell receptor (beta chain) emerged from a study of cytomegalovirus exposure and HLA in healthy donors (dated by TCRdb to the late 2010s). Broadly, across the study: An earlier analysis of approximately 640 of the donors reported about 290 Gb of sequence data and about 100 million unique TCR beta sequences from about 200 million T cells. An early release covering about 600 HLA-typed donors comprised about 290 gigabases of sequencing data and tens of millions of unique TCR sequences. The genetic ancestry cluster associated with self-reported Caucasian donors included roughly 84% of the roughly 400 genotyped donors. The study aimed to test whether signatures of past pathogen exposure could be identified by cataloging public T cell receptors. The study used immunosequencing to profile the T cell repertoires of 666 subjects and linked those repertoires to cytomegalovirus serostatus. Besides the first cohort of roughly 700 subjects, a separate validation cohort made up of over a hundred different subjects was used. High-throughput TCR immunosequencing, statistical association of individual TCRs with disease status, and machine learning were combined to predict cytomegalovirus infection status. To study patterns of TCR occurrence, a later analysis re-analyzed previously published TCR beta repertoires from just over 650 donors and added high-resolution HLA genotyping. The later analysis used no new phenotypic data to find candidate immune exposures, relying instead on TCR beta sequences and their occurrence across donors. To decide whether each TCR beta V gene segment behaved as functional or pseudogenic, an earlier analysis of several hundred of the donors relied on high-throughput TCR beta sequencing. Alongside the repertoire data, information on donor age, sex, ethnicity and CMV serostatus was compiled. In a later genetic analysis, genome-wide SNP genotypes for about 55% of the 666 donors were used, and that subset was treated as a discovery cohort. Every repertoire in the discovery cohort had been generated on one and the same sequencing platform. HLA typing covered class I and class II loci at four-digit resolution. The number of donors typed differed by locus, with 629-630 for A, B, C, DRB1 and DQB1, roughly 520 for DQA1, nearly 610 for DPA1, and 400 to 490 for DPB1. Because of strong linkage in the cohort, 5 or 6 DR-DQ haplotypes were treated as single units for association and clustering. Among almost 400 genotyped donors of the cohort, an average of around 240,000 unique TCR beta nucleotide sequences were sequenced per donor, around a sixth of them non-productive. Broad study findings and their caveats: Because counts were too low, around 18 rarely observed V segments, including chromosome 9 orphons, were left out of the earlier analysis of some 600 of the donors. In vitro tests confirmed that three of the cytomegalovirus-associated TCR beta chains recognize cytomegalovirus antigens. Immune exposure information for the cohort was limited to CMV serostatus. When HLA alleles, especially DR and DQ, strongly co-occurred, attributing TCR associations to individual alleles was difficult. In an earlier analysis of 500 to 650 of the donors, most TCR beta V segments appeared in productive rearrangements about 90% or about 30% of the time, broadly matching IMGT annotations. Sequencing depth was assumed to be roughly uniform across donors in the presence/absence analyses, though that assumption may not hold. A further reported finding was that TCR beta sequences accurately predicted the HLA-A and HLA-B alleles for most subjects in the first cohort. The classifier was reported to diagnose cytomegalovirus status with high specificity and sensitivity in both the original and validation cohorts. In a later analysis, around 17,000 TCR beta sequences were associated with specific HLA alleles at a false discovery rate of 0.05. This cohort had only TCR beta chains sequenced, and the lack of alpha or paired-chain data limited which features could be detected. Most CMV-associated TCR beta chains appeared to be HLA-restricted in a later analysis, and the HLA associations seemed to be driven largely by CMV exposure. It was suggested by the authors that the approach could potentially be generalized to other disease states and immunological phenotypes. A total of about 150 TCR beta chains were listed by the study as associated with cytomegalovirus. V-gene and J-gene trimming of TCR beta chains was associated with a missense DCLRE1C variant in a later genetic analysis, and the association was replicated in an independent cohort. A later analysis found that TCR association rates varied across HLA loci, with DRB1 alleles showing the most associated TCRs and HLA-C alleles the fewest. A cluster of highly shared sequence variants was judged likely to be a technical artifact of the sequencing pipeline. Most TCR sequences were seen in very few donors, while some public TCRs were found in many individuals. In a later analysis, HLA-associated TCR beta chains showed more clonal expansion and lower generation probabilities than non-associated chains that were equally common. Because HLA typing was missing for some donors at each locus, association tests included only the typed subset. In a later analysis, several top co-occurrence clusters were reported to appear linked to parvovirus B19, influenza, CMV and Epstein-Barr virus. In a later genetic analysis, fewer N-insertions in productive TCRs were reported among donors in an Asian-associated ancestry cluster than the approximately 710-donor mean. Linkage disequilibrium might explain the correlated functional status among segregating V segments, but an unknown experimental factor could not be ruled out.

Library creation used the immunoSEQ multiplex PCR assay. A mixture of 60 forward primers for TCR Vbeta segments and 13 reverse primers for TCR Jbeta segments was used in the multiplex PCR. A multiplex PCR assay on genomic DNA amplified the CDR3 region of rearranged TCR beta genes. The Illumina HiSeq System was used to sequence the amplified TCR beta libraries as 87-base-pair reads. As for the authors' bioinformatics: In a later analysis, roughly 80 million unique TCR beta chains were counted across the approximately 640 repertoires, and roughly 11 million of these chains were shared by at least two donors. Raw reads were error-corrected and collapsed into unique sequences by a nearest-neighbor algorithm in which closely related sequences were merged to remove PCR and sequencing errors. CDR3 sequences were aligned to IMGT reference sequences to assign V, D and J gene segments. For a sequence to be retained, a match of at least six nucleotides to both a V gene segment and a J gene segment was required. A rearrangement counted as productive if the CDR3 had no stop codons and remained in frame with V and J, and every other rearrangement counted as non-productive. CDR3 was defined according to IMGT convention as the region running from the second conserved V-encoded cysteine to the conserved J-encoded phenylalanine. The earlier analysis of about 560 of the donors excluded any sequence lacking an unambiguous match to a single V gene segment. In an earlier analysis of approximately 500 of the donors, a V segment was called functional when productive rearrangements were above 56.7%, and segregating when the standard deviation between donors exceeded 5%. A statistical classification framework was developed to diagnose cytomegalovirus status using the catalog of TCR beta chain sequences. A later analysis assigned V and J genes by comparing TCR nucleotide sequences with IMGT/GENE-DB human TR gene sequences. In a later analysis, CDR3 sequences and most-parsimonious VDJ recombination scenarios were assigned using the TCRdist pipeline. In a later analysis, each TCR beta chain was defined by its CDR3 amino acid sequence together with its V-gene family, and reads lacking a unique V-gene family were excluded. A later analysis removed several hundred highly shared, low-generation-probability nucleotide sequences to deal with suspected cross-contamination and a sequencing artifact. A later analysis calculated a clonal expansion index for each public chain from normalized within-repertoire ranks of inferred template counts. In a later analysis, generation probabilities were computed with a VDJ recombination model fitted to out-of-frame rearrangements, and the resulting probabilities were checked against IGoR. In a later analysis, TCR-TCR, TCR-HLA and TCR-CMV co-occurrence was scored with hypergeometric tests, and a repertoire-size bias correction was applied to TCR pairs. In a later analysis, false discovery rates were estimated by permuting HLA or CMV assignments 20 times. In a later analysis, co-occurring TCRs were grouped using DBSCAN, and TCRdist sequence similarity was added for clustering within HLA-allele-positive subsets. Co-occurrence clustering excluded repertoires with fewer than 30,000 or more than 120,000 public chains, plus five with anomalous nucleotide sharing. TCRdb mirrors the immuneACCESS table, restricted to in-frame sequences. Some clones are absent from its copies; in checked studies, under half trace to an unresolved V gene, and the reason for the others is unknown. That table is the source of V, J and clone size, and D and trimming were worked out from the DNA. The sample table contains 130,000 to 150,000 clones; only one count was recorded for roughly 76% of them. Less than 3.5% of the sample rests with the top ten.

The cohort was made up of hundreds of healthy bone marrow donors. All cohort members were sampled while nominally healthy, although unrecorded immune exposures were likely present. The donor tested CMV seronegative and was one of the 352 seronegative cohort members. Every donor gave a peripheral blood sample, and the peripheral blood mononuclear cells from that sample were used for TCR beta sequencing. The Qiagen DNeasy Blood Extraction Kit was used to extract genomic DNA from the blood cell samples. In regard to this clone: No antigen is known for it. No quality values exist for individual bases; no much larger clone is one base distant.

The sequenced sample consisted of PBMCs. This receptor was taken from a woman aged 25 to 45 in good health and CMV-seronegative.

The CDR3 reads as follows: CASSLDRDRGRSFF. The nucleotides read TGTGCCAGCTCACTTGACCGGGACAGGGGGCGATCTTTCTTT. The chain joins TRBV18 to TRBJ1-1; TRBD1 fits 12 bases in the junction. Via the germline V gene, CDR1 is KGHSH and CDR2 LQKENI. Germline trimming amounts to 4 bases on V and 12 bases on J, with 9 as the count of junction bases outside the gene matches. Reading from cysteine to phenylalanine, the CDR3 counts 14 amino acids. Only the CDR3 DNA is retained, 42 bases long and in frame from the first base. Beyond the CDR3, the reference TRBV18 and TRBJ1-1 genes provide the residues; the full variable domain reads: NAGVMQNPRHLVRRRGQEARLRCSPMKGHSHVYWYRQLPEEGLKFMVYLQKENIIDESGMPKERFSAEFPKEGPSILRIQQVVRGDSAAYFCASSLDRDRGRSFFGQGTRLTVV.